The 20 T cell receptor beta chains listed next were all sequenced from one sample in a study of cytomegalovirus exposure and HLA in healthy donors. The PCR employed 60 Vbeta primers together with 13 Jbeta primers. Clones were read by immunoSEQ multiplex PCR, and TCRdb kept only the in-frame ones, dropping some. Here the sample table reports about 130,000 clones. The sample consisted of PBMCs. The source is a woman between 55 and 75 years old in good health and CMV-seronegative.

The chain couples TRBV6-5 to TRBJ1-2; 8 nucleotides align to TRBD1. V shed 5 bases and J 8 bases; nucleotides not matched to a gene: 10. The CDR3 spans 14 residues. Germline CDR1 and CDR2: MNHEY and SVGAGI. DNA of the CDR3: TGTGCCAGCAGTAGCGCCGGGACAGGAGGCGGCTACACCTTC. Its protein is CASSSAGTGGGYTF.

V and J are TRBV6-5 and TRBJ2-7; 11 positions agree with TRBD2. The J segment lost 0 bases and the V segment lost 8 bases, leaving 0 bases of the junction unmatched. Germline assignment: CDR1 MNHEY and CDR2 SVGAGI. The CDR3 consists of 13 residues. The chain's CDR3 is CASGTSGSYEQYF. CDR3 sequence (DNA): TGTGCCAGCGGGACTAGCGGCTCCTACGAGCAGTACTTC.

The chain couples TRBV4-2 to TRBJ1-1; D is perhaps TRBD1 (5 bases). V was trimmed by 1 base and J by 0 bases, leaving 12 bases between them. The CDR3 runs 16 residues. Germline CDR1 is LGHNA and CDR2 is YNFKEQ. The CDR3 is CASSQVSAGMNTEAFF. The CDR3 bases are TGTGCCAGCAGCCAAGTATCTGCAGGGATGAACACTGAAGCTTTCTTT.

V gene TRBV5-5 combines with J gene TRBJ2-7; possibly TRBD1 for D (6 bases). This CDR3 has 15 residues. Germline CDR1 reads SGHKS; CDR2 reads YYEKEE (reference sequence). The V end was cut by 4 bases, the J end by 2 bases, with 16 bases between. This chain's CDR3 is CASSLFDRIAYEQYF. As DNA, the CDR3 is TGTGCCAGCAGCCTCTTCGACAGGATTGCCTACGAGCAGTACTTC.

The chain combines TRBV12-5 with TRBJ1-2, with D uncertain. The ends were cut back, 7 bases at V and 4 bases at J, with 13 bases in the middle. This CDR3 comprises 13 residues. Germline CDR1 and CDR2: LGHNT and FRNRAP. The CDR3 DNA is TGTGCTAGTGCTACCACCCAAATCTATGGCTACACCTTC. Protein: CASATTQIYGYTF.

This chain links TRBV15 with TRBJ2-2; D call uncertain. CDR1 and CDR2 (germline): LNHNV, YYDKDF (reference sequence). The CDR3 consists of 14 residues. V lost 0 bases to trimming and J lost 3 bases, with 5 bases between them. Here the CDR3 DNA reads TGTGCCACCAGCAGAGATTCCTACACCGGGGAGCTGTTTTTT. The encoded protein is CATSRDSYTGELFF.

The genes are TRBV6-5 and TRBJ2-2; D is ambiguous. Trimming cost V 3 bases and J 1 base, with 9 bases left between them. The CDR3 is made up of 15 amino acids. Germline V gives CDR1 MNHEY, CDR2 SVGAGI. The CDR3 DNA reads TGTGCCAGCAGTTATTCCCCGAGGAACACCGGGGAGCTGTTTTTT. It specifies CASSYSPRNTGELFF.

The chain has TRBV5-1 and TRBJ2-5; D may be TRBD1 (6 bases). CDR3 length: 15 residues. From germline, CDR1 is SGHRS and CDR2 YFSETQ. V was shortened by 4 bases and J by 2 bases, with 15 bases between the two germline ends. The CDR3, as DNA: TGCGCCAGCAGCCCTGGCCGACAGGAACAAGAGACCCAGTACTTC. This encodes CASSPGRQEQETQYF.

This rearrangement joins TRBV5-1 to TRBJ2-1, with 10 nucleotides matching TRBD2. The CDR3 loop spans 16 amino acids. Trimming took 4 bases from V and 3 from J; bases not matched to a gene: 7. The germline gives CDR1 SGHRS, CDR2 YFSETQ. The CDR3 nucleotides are TGCGCCAGCAGCCAAGGACTAGCGGACCGCTACAATGAGCAGTTCTTC. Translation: CASSQGLADRYNEQFF.

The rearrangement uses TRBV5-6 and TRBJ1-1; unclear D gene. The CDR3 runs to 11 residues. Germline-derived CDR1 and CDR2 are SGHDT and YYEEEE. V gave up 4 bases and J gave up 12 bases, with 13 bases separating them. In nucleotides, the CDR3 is TGTGCCAGCAGCCGGGAACGACAATCTTTCTTT. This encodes CASSRERQSFF.

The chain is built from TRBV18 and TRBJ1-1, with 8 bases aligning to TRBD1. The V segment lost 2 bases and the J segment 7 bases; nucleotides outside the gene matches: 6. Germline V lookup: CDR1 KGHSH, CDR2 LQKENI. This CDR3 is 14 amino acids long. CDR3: CASSPGSGGLEAFF. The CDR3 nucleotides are TGTGCCAGCTCACCAGGTTCAGGGGGCCTTGAAGCTTTCTTT.

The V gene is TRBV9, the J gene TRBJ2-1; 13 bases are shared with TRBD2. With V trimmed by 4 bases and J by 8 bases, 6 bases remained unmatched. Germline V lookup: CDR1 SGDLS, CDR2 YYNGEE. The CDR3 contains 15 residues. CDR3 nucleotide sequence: TGTGCCAGCAGCAAGACTAGCGGGGGGCACTATGAGCAGTTCTTC. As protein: CASSKTSGGHYEQFF.

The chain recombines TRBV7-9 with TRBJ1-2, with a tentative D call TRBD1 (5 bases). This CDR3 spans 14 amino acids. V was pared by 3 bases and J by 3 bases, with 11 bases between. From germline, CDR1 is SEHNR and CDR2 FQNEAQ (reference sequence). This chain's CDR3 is CASSFQGTDYGYTF. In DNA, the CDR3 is TGTGCCAGCAGCTTTCAGGGCACCGACTATGGCTACACCTTC.

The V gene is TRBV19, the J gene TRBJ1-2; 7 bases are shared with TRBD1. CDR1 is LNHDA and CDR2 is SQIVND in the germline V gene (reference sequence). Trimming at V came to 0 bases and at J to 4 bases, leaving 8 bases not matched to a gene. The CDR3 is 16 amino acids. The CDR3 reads CASSIDMTGRAYGYTF. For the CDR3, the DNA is TGTGCCAGTAGTATAGATATGACAGGGCGGGCCTATGGCTACACCTTC.

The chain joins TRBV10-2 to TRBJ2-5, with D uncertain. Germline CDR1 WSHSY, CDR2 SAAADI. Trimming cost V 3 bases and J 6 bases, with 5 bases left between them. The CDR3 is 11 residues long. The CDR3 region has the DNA TGCGCCAGCAGTGAAGCGCAGACCCAGTACTTC. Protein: CASSEAQTQYF.

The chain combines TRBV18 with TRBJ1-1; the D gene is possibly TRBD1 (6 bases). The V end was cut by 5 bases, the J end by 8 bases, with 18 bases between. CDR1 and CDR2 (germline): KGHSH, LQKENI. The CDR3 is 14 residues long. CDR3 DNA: TGTGCCAGCTCAAGGACGGAAAGAACAGGGGAAGCTTTCTTT. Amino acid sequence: CASSRTERTGEAFF.

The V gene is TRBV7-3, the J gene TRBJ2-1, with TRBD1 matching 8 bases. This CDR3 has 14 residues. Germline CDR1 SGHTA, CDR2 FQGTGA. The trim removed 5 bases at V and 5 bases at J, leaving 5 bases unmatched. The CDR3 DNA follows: TGTGCCAGCAGCCTGGACAGGGCAAACAATGAGCAGTTCTTC. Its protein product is CASSLDRANNEQFF.

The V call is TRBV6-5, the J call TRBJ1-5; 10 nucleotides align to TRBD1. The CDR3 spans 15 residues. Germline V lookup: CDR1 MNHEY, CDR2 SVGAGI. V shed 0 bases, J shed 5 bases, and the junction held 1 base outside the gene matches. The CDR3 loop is CASSYSDRGDQPQHF. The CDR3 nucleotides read TGTGCCAGCAGTTACTCGGACAGGGGGGATCAGCCCCAGCATTTT.

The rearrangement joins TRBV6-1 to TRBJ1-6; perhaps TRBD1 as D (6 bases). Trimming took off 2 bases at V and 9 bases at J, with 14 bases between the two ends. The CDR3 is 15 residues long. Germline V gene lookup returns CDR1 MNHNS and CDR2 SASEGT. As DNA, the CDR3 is TGTGCCAGCAGTGAATTGAACAGGGCCGGTTCACCCCTCCACTTT. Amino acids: CASSELNRAGSPLHF.

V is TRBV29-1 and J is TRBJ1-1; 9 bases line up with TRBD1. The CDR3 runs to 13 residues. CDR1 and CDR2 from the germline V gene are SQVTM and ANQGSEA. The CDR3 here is CTAGTGRFGEAFF. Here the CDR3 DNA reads TGCACCGCCGGGACAGGGCGTTTTGGTGAAGCTTTCTTT.